What follows are 30 T cell receptor beta chains derived from one specimen sequenced in a study of T cells expressing NK-cell markers (dated by TCRdb to 2020 to 2022). Library generation was performed with 5' RACE. This sample was sequenced with an Illumina HiSeq 2000. The reads, reprocessed by TCRdb, yield one row per CDR3 protein sequence and no DNA. The sample table gives about 460,000 distinct CDR3 sequences. The top ten clones comprise 1.4% to 1.5% of the sample. Specimen: blood T cells: a sorted CD56 or NKG2C T cell subset, CD4+ or CD8+ T cells, or bulk PBMC T cells (not recorded which). The origin of the receptors is a woman in her 50s in good health. Donor details come from another sample of the same person, matched by shared clones.

This chain links TRBV7-2 with TRBJ1-4; lacking DNA, the TRBD1 call made by TCRdb goes unchecked. The CDR3 has 16 residues. Germline CDR1 is SGHTA and CDR2 is FQGNSA. The chain's CDR3 is CASSLVGNRGFEKLFF.

The chain combines TRBV3-1 with TRBJ2-4; as DNA is missing, the TRBD1 call by TCRdb cannot be tested. The germline V gene encodes CDR1 LGHDT and CDR2 YNNKEL (reference sequence). The CDR3 runs to 15 residues. CDR3 protein: CASSPTGGSTSIQYF.

The V gene is TRBV27, the J gene TRBJ1-2; TCRdb reports TRBD1, a call that lacks DNA to check it against. This CDR3 is built from 14 residues. CDR1 is MNHEY and CDR2 is SMNVEV in the germline V gene (reference sequence). The CDR3 is CASSRTQGNYGYTF.

The J gene is TRBJ2-1, the V gene TRBV29-1; checking the TCRdb D call of TRBD2 is not possible without DNA. CDR3 length: 14 residues. Looked up from germline, CDR1 is SQVTM and CDR2 is ANQGSEA. The CDR3 region is CSVVRTSGTGEQFF.

The V call is TRBV15, the J call TRBJ1-6. CDR1 is LNHNV, CDR2 YYDKDF, per germline (reference sequence). The CDR3 is 15 residues long. CDR3: CATSSLDSGNSPLHF.

The J gene is TRBJ2-2, the V gene TRBV6-2 or TRBV6-3; the TCRdb call, TRBD2, lacks DNA for checking. This CDR3 comprises 18 residues. Germline values: CDR1 MNHEY, CDR2 SVGEGT. This CDR3 reads CASSDTIAGGPNTGELFF.

The V call is TRBV7-9, the J call TRBJ2-3; TCRdb gives TRBD2 as the D gene, but with no DNA this cannot be confirmed. Germline V gene data show CDR1 as SEHNR and CDR2 as FQNEAQ (reference sequence). CDR3 size: 15 residues. Here the CDR3 reads CASSPLVGYTDTQYF.

The chain recombines TRBV10-3 with TRBJ2-1; TCRdb selects TRBD2, and the lack of DNA leaves this call unchecked. The length of the CDR3 is 16 residues. Germline V gene sequence: CDR1 ENHRY, CDR2 SYGVKD. The chain's CDR3 is CAISESEGGLYNEQFF.

The J gene is TRBJ1-3, the V gene TRBV12-3 or TRBV12-4. The CDR3 consists of 12 residues. This chain's CDR3 is CATQGSGNTIYF.

V is TRBV4-1 and J is TRBJ2-1. The CDR3 has 16 residues. The germline gives CDR1 MGHRA, CDR2 YSYEKL. CDR3 region: CASSQVSGNPYNEQFF.

The V call is TRBV5-1, the J call TRBJ1-1; without DNA, the TCRdb call of TRBD1 cannot be checked. Per the germline V gene, CDR1 is SGHRS and CDR2 is YFSETQ. The length of the CDR3 is 16 residues. CDR3 loop: CASSTGTGVVDTEAFF.

The chain recombines TRBV10-3 with TRBJ2-1; TCRdb outputs TRBD2, but without DNA this stays unchecked. The CDR3 length is 21 residues. Germline V CDR1 and CDR2: ENHRY, SYGVKD. This CDR3 reads CAISALDRLAGGSSSYNEQFF.

The chain uses TRBV29-1 and TRBJ2-1. The CDR3 extends over 12 amino acids. Looked up from germline, CDR1 is SQVTM and CDR2 is ANQGSEA. CDR3 loop: CSVEVLRNEQFF.

V usage is TRBV5-1 and J usage is TRBJ2-7; TCRdb calls TRBD1, which cannot be checked without DNA. Germline values: CDR1 SGHRS, CDR2 YFSETQ. This CDR3 is 17 amino acids long. The CDR3 region is CASRASLGGTGTYEQYF.

The V and J genes are TRBV7-9 and TRBJ1-2; TCRdb picks TRBD1, but there is no DNA to check that call. The CDR3 totals 16 residues. CDR1 and CDR2 (germline): SEHNR, FQNEAQ (reference sequence). The CDR3: CASSSGLTGENYGYTF.

This chain connects TRBV5-1 to TRBJ2-3; TCRdb's D call, TRBD1, is unchecked because there is no DNA. The CDR3 totals 17 residues. Germline CDR1 is SGHRS and CDR2 is YFSETQ. The chain's CDR3 is CASSPKQGAIGTDTQYF.

The V gene is TRBV3-1, the J gene TRBJ2-5; TCRdb outputs TRBD1, but without DNA this stays unchecked. This CDR3 comprises 13 residues. Germline V CDR1 and CDR2: LGHDT, YNNKEL (reference sequence). The CDR3 is CASSRGQGGTQYF.

The chain combines TRBV12-3 or TRBV12-4 with TRBJ2-3; TCRdb lists TRBD1, though no DNA is available to test this call. There are 14 residues in the CDR3. CDR3: CASSLGGLRDTQYF.

This chain connects TRBV20-1 to TRBJ2-1; the TRBD2 assignment by TCRdb is unverifiable without DNA. The CDR3 spans 17 residues. The germline V gene encodes CDR1 DFQATT and CDR2 SNEGSKA (reference sequence). The CDR3 sequence: CSARDRSSAGVRNEQFF.

The chain uses TRBV10-3 and TRBJ1-4. This CDR3 contains 13 residues. The germline gives CDR1 ENHRY, CDR2 SYGVKD. The CDR3 here is CAIRGSANEKLFF.

The chain links TRBV10-3 to TRBJ2-2; TCRdb's D call of TRBD1 is untestable without DNA. CDR1 and CDR2 from the germline V gene are ENHRY and SYGVKD. The CDR3 is 16 residues long. CDR3 loop: CAISESGGGYTGELFF.

V is TRBV15 and J is TRBJ1-1; TCRdb designates TRBD1, a call that cannot be tested without DNA. The germline V gene has CDR1 LNHNV and CDR2 YYDKDF (reference sequence). The CDR3 loop spans 12 amino acids. The CDR3 loop is CATSSIGGKGFF.

The chain couples TRBV15 to TRBJ2-5; the TCRdb D gene call, TRBD1, has no DNA to confirm it. In germline, CDR1 is LNHNV, CDR2 YYDKDF (reference sequence). The CDR3 length is 16 residues. The CDR3 spells CATSRGDRGRRETQYF.

The chain has TRBV5-1 and TRBJ1-3; the TRBD1 assignment by TCRdb is unverifiable without DNA. Germline CDR1 is SGHRS and CDR2 is YFSETQ. The CDR3 sequence is 18 residues long. CDR3 sequence reads: CASSLTISGQGAGNTIYF. The full variable domain, with the rest looked up from reference TRBV5-1 and TRBJ1-3, is KAGVTQTPRYLIKTRGQQVTLSCSPISGHRSVSWYQQTPGQGLQFLFEYFSETQRNKGNFPGRFSGRQFSNSRSEMNVSTLELGDSALYLCASSLTISGQGAGNTIYFGEGSWLTVV.

The V call is TRBV3-1, the J call TRBJ2-7; absent DNA, TCRdb's TRBD2 call cannot be checked. Germline assignment: CDR1 LGHDT and CDR2 YNNKEL (reference sequence). The CDR3 has 19 amino acids. CDR3 region: CANQPRKAPVAGTTYEQYF.

This chain connects TRBV7-9 to TRBJ2-1; there is no DNA to check the TCRdb D call of TRBD1. The CDR3 runs to 17 residues. Looked up from germline, CDR1 is SEHNR and CDR2 is FQNEAQ (reference sequence). This CDR3 is CASSPGQGILVDNEQFF.

The V gene is TRBV21-1, the J gene TRBJ2-3. TRBV21-1 is marked as a pseudogene. The CDR3 has 12 residues. The CDR3 reads CASKVVTDTQYF.

This chain uses TRBV19 with TRBJ2-1; TCRdb picks TRBD2, but there is no DNA to check that call. The CDR3 extends over 16 amino acids. CDR1 is LNHDA and CDR2 is SQIVND in the germline V gene (reference sequence). Here the CDR3 reads CASSILGGSFMNEQFF.

The chain carries TRBV12-3 or TRBV12-4 and TRBJ1-6. CDR3 length: 14 residues. This CDR3 reads CASSLGTRNSPLHF.

This chain links TRBV12-3 or TRBV12-4 with TRBJ2-5; there is no DNA to check the TCRdb D call of TRBD2. The CDR3 runs to 15 residues. CDR3: CASSDLLAGVETQYF.